Below, 25 T cell receptor beta chains from the same sample are listed, as sequenced in a study of blood T cell repertoires in COVID-19 (TCRdb year 2020). The library was prepared using the immunoSEQ multiplex PCR assay. Not all clones reach the TCRdb copy of this immuneACCESS table, which keeps in-frame sequences only. Checked studies attribute under half of the gap to unresolved V genes and leave the rest unexplained. A total of under 250,000 clones appear in this sample, roughly 91% of them only once. The biggest ten clones account for less than 4% of the sample. Sequenced material: PBMCs or T cells enriched from blood (not recorded which). Source of these receptors: a woman aged 25-40 years with acute COVID-19.

This chain uses TRBV12-3 or TRBV12-4 with TRBJ1-2; weak D call: TRBD1 (5 bases). This CDR3 is built from 13 residues. V was cut by 5 bases and J by 6 bases, with 13 bases left in between. The CDR3 DNA follows: TGTGCCAGCAGTCAGGGACTGACGGATGGCTACACCTTC. Its translation is CASSQGLTDGYTF.

V and J are TRBV7-6 and TRBJ1-3, with D possibly TRBD1 on 6 matching bases. Trimming shortened V by 5 bases and J by 0 bases, and 17 bases separated the two germline ends. The CDR3 runs to 17 residues. Germline V CDR1 and CDR2: SGHVS, FNYEAQ. CDR3 bases: TGTGCCAGCAGCAGACACAATCCAGGGGCCTCTGGAAACACCATATATTTT. Protein: CASSRHNPGASGNTIYF.

The chain employs TRBV4-3 and TRBJ1-1, with TRBD1 as a possible D gene (6 bases). V was trimmed by 4 bases and J by 5 bases, leaving 17 bases between them. The CDR3 has 15 amino acids. Germline values: CDR1 LGHNA, CDR2 YSLEER. This chain's CDR3 is CASSPYRELRTEAFF. Written as DNA, the CDR3 is TGCGCCAGCAGCCCTTACAGGGAACTGAGGACTGAAGCTTTCTTT.

This clone appeared a single time. The rearrangement uses TRBV7-3 and TRBJ2-7; D possibly corresponds to TRBD2 (6 bases). Germline V gene lookup returns CDR1 SGHTA and CDR2 FQGTGA. V dropped 4 bases and J dropped 2 bases, with 12 bases sitting between them. The CDR3 consists of 14 residues. Written as DNA, the CDR3 is TGTGCCAGCAGCTCCGACGGGGGTCCCTACGAGCAGTACTTC. The encoded protein is CASSSDGGPYEQYF. Based on the CDR3 plus reference TRBV7-3 and TRBJ2-7, the full variable domain is GAGVSQTPSNKVTEKGKYVELRCDPISGHTALYWYRQSLGQGPEFLIYFQGTGAADDSGLPNDRFFAVRPEGSVSTLKIQRTERGDSAVYLCASSSDGGPYEQYFGPGTRLTVT.

The rearrangement uses TRBV6-1 and TRBJ1-1; D uncertain. Germline V CDR1 and CDR2: MNHNS, SASEGT. V was shortened by 1 base and J by 5 bases, with 5 bases between the two germline ends. CDR3 size: 12 residues. For the CDR3, the DNA is TGTGCCAGCAGTGAAGGCAGGACTGAAGCTTTCTTT. It yields the protein CASSEGRTEAFF.

This clone was observed a handful of times. The chain recombines TRBV5-1 with TRBJ1-3, with TRBD1 matching over 8 bases. This CDR3 has 13 residues. V lost 0 bases, J lost 8 bases, and 1 base stayed unmatched. Germline CDR1 is SGHRS and CDR2 is YFSETQ. The CDR3 sequence is CASSLDRGDTIYF. CDR3 nucleotides: TGCGCCAGCAGCTTGGACAGGGGGGACACCATATATTTT.

This chain connects TRBV28 to TRBJ1-1, with unresolved D. The CDR3 is 14 amino acids. V lost 7 bases and J 8 bases, leaving 20 bases between the germline ends. Germline CDR1 reads MDHEN; CDR2 reads SYDVKM. CDR3 sequence: CASTLGGRTLEAFF. Written as DNA, the CDR3 is TGTGCCAGCACCCTCGGAGGACGGACCTTAGAAGCTTTCTTT.

The chain joins TRBV24-1 to TRBJ1-2, with a weak D call TRBD1 (5 bases). V gave up 3 bases and J gave up 2 bases, with 9 bases separating them. The CDR3 runs 14 residues. Germline CDR1 KGHDR, CDR2 SFDVKD. The CDR3, as DNA: TGTGCCACCAGTGATACAGGAGCAAACTATGGCTACACCTTC. Residues: CATSDTGANYGYTF.

V gene TRBV5-5 combines with J gene TRBJ1-4; the D gene is possibly TRBD1 (5 bases). The CDR3 totals 15 residues. V was shortened by 0 bases and J by 5 bases, with 11 bases between the two germline ends. Germline V gene data show CDR1 as SGHKS and CDR2 as YYEKEE (reference sequence). The CDR3 nucleotides read TGTGCCAGCAGCTTGGAAGGGGCCTACAATGAAAAACTGTTTTTT. Protein sequence: CASSLEGAYNEKLFF.

The rearrangement uses TRBV19 and TRBJ1-5; no reliable D call. Germline V gene lookup returns CDR1 LNHDA and CDR2 SQIVND (reference sequence). V lost 4 bases and J 4 bases, leaving 8 bases between the germline ends. The CDR3 has 13 amino acids. CDR3 sequence: CASSTPENQPQHF. The CDR3 region has the DNA TGTGCCAGTAGTACACCAGAAAATCAGCCCCAGCATTTT.

The V and J genes are TRBV9 and TRBJ1-1; perhaps TRBD1 as D (5 bases). Between the trimmed V and J ends, which lost 2 bases and 3 bases, there was a span of 14 bases. Germline CDR1 is SGDLS and CDR2 is YYNGEE. The CDR3 spans 15 residues. The CDR3 spells CASSVRARGDTEAFF. The CDR3 DNA reads TGTGCCAGCAGCGTGCGGGCCCGGGGGGACACTGAAGCTTTCTTT.

This chain uses TRBV11-2 with TRBJ1-2; 9 positions match TRBD1. Germline CDR1 is SGHAT and CDR2 is FQNNGV. V lost 8 bases and J lost 0; bases outside the gene matches: 13. There are 17 residues in the CDR3. CDR3 coding DNA: TGTGCCAGCGGTAGGGGGACAGGGATCACAGCTAACTATGGCTACACCTTC. Its translation: CASGRGTGITANYGYTF.

This sequence joins TRBV10-1 and TRBJ2-3; 7 bases fit TRBD1. The CDR3 totals 13 residues. The V segment lost 5 bases and the J segment 5 bases; nucleotides outside the gene matches: 4. CDR1 is WNHNN, CDR2 SYGVQD, per germline (reference sequence). CDR3 sequence reads: CASSNRGLDTQYF. CDR3 nucleotide sequence: TGCGCCAGCAGTAACAGGGGATTAGATACGCAGTATTTT.

The chain joins TRBV6-5 to TRBJ1-1; TRBD1 matches 7 bases. The CDR3 extends over 13 amino acids. After removal of 6 bases from V and 3 bases from J, the junction contained 4 bases not matched to a gene. Per germline, CDR1 MNHEY and CDR2 SVGAGI. The CDR3 protein is CASRTDRDTEAFF. Here the CDR3 DNA reads TGTGCCAGCAGGACCGACAGGGACACTGAAGCTTTCTTT.

The chain joins TRBV9 to TRBJ2-7, with D possibly TRBD2 on 7 matching bases. The CDR3 extends over 15 amino acids. CDR1 and CDR2 from the germline V gene are SGDLS and YYNGEE. The germline V and J ends were trimmed by 4 bases and 2 bases, with 16 bases remaining between them. DNA of the CDR3: TGTGCCAGCAGCCCTAGGGGGGGAGCACCCTACGAGCAGTACTTC. Protein: CASSPRGGAPYEQYF.

This clone was counted once. The chain combines TRBV2 with TRBJ1-5, with TRBD1 as a possible D gene (6 bases). CDR3 length: 14 amino acids. Germline values: CDR1 SNHLY, CDR2 FYNNEI. The V gene lost 7 bases and the J gene lost 0 bases, with 10 bases spanning the gap. The CDR3 is CASIGQYSNQPQHF. DNA for the CDR3: TGTGCCAGCATCGGACAGTATAGCAATCAGCCCCAGCATTTT.

This chain joins TRBV7-8 and TRBJ1-4; D possibly corresponds to TRBD1 (5 bases). Germline CDR1 reads SGHVS; CDR2 reads FQNEAQ. Trimming removed 4 bases from V and 7 bases from J, with 7 bases in between. The CDR3 runs 12 residues. The CDR3 nucleotides are TGTGCCAGCAGCTCCAGGGTTGAAAAACTGTTTTTT. Protein product: CASSSRVEKLFF. The full variable domain, with the rest looked up from reference TRBV7-8 and TRBJ1-4, is GAGVSQSPRYKVAKRGQDVALRCDPISGHVSLFWYQQALGQGPEFLTYFQNEAQLDKSGLPSDRFFAERPEGSVSTLKIQRTQQEDSAVYLCASSSRVEKLFFGSGTQLSVL.

The chain has TRBV2 and TRBJ2-2, with TRBD1 matching over 7 bases. The length of the CDR3 is 16 residues. Germline trimming cut 8 bases from V and 4 bases from J; bases unmatched to any gene: 13. The germline V gene has CDR1 SNHLY and CDR2 FYNNEI. Here the CDR3 DNA reads TGTGCCAGCGAAGAGGGGGCTGCGTGGATCACCGGGGAGCTGTTTTTT. Translation gives CASEEGAAWITGELFF. Complete variable domain (other parts from reference TRBV2 and TRBJ2-2): EPEVTQTPSHQVTQMGQEVILRCVPISNHLYFYWYRQILGQKVEFLVSFYNNEISEKSEIFDDQFSVERPDGSNFTLKIRSTKLEDSAMYFCASEEGAAWITGELFFGEGSRLTVL.

This sequence joins TRBV7-2 and TRBJ1-1; D is perhaps TRBD1 (5 bases). Germline V lookup: CDR1 SGHTA, CDR2 FQGNSA. V lost 3 bases to trimming and J lost 1 base, with 12 bases between them. There are 15 residues in the CDR3. In DNA, the CDR3 is TGTGCCAGCAGCTTTAACGGGGGGTCGAACACTGAAGCTTTCTTT. It encodes CASSFNGGSNTEAFF.

The chain couples TRBV18 to TRBJ2-7; D remains unclear. Trimming stripped 3 bases from V and 6 bases from J, with 9 bases between. The CDR3 runs to 12 residues. Per the germline V gene, CDR1 is KGHSH and CDR2 is LQKENI. The CDR3 loop reads CASSPAVGEQYF. As DNA, the CDR3 is TGTGCCAGCTCACCCGCGGTAGGCGAGCAGTACTTC.

This chain links TRBV23-1 with TRBJ1-2, with D unresolved. TRBV23-1 is annotated as an ORF whose role is uncertain. The CDR3 extends over 12 amino acids. Trimming removed 3 bases at V and 4 bases at J, with 6 bases between. The CDR3 loop reads CASSQEGYGYTF. Here the CDR3 DNA reads TGCGCCAGCAGTCAGGAGGGCTATGGCTACACCTTC.

The J gene is TRBJ1-1, the V gene TRBV19, with D possibly matching TRBD1 (6 bases). The CDR3 covers 14 residues. With 3 bases removed from V and 6 bases from J, the gap between germline ends came to 14 bases. Germline V gene lookup returns CDR1 LNHDA and CDR2 SQIVND (reference sequence). CDR3 sequence: CASSIWGGTSEAFF. The CDR3 region has the DNA TGTGCCAGTAGTATTTGGGGGGGGACATCTGAAGCTTTCTTT.

The chain links TRBV19 to TRBJ1-5; TRBD1 matches at 9 bases. Trimming at V came to 9 bases and at J to 7 bases, leaving 7 bases not matched to a gene. CDR1 LNHDA and CDR2 SQIVND come from the germline V gene (reference sequence). The CDR3 length is 13 residues. CDR3 residues: CASSQGADQPQHF. Here the CDR3 DNA reads TGTGCCAGCTCACAGGGGGCTGACCAGCCCCAGCATTTT.

The chain has TRBV19 and TRBJ2-7; perhaps TRBD1 as D (5 bases). This CDR3 spans 16 amino acids. The V end lost 0 bases, the J end lost 0 bases, and 12 bases lay between the germline ends. Germline CDR1 reads LNHDA; CDR2 reads SQIVND (reference sequence). The chain's CDR3 is CASSIDVDTISYEQYF. CDR3 bases: TGTGCCAGTAGTATAGATGTGGACACCATCTCCTACGAGCAGTACTTC.

The chain is built from TRBV7-2 and TRBJ1-6; D call uncertain. Trimming removed 5 bases at V and 0 bases at J, with 14 bases between. CDR1 is SGHTA and CDR2 is FQGNSA in the germline V gene. CDR3 length equals 17 residues. CDR3 DNA: TGTGCCAGCAGCCGTCCGGCAGGACTCTCCTATAATTCACCCCTCCACTTT. It codes for CASSRPAGLSYNSPLHF.